This T cell receptor (beta chain) was profiled in a study of post-analysis software for immune sequencing data. Study in general: The disease courses spanned relapsing-remitting, secondary progressive and progressive-relapsing forms of multiple sclerosis. Broader study findings: Roughly 5 TRBV segments, including TRBV5-6, TRBV5-1 and TRBV20-1, were more frequent in patients than controls. For normalized Chao1 diversity, multiple sclerosis patients scored significantly lower than controls did. The authors found that F measure strongly co-clustered same-batch samples.

TCR beta cDNA libraries had unique molecular identifiers. T cells numbering roughly 0.95 to 10 million gave rise to a few hundred thousand cDNA molecules. Using its own MiXCR run on the PCR reads, TCRdb lists one record per CDR3 protein. Of under 650,000 distinct CDR3 sequences listed, about 40% are singletons. The trim removed 0 bases at V and 7 bases at J, leaving 3 bases unmatched. This CDR3 has 13 residues. CDR1 is SQVTM and CDR2 is ANQGSEA in the germline V gene. In regard to this clonotype: Its antigen is not identified.

The clonotype comes from a girl under 18 with multiple sclerosis. Sequencing input: blood. This chain uses TRBV29-1 with TRBJ2-4; 7 bases are shared with TRBD1. CDR3 in amino acids: CSVEETGSNIQYF. The CDR3 bases are TGCAGCGTTGAAGAGACAGGGAGTAACATTCAGTACTTC. Supplemented by reference TRBV29-1 and TRBJ2-4, the full variable domain reads SAVISQKPSRDICQRGTSLTIQCQVDSQVTMMFWYRQQPGQSLTLIATANQGSEATYESGFVIDKFPISRPNLTFSTLTVSNMSPEDSSIYLCSVEETGSNIQYFGAGTRLSVL.